This TCR beta chain was profiled in a study of Tregs in tolerant kidney transplant recipients. About this clone: Antigen specificity is unknown.

CDR1 and CDR2 (germline): MGHDK, SYGVNS. This CDR3 has 14 residues. Deletions cut 4 bases from V and 1 base from J, with 10 bases between. Assay: immunoSEQ multiplex PCR; the TCRdb copy retains only in-frame clones and omits some. This table has around 66,000 clones, roughly 88% appearing once. Study-wide points: Findings come from small patient numbers and require larger validation. Biological reproducibility was not directly addressed in this study.

Regulatory T cells were sorted from thawed PBMCs rested overnight at 37°C with about 220 IU/ml IL-2. This receptor was taken from a human donor who received a combined kidney and bone marrow transplant. The chain couples TRBV25-1 to TRBJ1-2; a possible D gene is TRBD1 (6 bases). The starting material was Tregs from blood, obtained before the transplant. Here the CDR3 reads CASSAWTDNYGYTF. The CDR3 DNA reads as TGTGCCAGCAGTGCCTGGACAGATAACTATGGCTACACCTTC.